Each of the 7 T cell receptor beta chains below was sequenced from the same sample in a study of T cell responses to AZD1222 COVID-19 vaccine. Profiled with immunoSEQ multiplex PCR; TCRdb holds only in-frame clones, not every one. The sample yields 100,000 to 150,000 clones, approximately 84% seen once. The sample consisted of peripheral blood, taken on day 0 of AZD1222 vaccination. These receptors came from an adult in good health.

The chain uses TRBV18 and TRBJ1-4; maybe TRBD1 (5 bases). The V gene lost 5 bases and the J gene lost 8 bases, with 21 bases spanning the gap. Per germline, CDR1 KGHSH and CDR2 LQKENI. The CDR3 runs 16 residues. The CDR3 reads CASSLTSDMVGEKLFF. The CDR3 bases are TGTGCCAGCTCATTAACTTCGGACATGGTCGGAGAAAAACTGTTTTTT.

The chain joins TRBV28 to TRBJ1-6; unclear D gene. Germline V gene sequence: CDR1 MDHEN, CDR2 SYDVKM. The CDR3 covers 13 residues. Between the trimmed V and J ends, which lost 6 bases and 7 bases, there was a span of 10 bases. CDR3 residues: CASSPSMNSPLHF. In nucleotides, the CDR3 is TGTGCCAGCAGCCCATCGATGAATTCACCCCTCCACTTT. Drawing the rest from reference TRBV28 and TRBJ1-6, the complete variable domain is DVKVTQSSRYLVKRTGEKVFLECVQDMDHENMFWYRQDPGLGLRLIYFSYDVKMKEKGDIPEGYSVSREKKERFSLILESASTNQTSMYLCASSPSMNSPLHFGNGTRLTVT.

DNA of the CDR3: TGTGCCAGCAGCTTGATACAGTTTAGCAATGAGCAGTTCTTC. It encodes CASSLIQFSNEQFF. The rearrangement uses TRBV5-6 and TRBJ2-1; D is undetermined. CDR1 is SGHDT and CDR2 is YYEEEE in the germline V gene. This CDR3 contains 14 residues. Trimming left V 1 base short and J 6 bases short, with 11 bases between.

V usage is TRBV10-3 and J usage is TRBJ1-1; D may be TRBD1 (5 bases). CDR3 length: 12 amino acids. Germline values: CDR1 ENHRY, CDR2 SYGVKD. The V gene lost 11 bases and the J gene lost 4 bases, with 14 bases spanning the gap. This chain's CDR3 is CAAGGGSTEAFF. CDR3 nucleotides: TGTGCCGCGGGGGGTGGTAGCACTGAAGCTTTCTTT.

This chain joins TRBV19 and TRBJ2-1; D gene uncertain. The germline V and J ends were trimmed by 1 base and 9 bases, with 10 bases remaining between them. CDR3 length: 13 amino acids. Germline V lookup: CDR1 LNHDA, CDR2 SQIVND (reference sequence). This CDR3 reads CASSIGLTFEQFF. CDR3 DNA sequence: TGTGCCAGTAGTATAGGGTTGACATTTGAGCAGTTCTTC.

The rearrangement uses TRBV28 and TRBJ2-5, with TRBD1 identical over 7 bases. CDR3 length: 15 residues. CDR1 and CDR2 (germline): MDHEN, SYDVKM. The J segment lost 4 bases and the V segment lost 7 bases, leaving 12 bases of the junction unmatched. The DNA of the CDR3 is TGTGCCAGCACCCCGACAGGGAGTCTACGAGAGACCCAGTACTTC. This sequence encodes CASTPTGSLRETQYF. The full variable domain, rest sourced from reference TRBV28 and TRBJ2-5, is DVKVTQSSRYLVKRTGEKVFLECVQDMDHENMFWYRQDPGLGLRLIYFSYDVKMKEKGDIPEGYSVSREKKERFSLILESASTNQTSMYLCASTPTGSLRETQYFGPGTRLLVL.

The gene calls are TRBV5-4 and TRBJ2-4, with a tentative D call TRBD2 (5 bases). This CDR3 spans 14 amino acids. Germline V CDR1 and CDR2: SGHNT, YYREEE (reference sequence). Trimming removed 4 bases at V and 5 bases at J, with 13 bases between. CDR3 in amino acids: CASSPAGGQNIQYF. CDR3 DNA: TGTGCCAGCAGCCCCGCGGGCGGTCAAAACATTCAGTACTTC.